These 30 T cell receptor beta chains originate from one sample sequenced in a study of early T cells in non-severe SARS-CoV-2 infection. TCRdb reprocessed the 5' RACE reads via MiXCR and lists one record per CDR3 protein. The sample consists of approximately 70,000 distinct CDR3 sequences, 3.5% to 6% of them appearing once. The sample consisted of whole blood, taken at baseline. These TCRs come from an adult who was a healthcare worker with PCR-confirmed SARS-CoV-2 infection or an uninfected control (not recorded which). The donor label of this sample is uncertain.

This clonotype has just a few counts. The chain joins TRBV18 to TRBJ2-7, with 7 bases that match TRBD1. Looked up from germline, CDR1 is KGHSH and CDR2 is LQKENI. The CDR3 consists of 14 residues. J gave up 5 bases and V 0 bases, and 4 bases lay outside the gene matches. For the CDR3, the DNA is TGTGCCAGCTCACCACCGAAAGGGGGCCACGAGCAGTACTTC. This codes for CASSPPKGGHEQYF.

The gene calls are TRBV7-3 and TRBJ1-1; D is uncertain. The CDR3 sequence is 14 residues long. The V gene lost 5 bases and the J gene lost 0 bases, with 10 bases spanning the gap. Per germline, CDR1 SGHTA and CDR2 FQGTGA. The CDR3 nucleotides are TGTGCCAGCAGCCTCAATACTATGAACACTGAAGCTTTCTTT. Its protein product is CASSLNTMNTEAFF.

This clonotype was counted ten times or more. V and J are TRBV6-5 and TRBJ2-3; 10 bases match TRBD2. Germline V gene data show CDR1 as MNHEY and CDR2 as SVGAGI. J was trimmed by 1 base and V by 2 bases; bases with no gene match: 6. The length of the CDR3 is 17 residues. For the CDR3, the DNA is TGTGCCAGCAGTTACAGAGCTAGCGGGGGTGGCACAGATACGCAGTATTTT. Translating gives CASSYRASGGGTDTQYF.

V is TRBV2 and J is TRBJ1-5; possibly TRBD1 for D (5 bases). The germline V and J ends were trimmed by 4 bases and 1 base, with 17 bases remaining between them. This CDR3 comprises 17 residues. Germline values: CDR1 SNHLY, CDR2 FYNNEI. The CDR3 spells CASSGENDSGSNQPQHF. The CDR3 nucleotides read TGTGCCAGCAGTGGAGAAAATGACAGTGGGAGCAATCAGCCCCAGCATTTT.

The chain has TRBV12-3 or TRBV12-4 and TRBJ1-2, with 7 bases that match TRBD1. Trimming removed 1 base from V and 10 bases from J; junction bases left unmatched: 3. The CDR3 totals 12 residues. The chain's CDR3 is CASSLGTGPYTF. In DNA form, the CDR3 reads TGTGCCAGCAGTTTAGGGACAGGCCCCTACACCTTC.

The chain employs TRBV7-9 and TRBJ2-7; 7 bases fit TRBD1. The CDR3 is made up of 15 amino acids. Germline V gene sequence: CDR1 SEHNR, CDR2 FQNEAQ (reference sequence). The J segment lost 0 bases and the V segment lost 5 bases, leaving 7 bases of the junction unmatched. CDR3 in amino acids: CASSRRDSLSYEQYF. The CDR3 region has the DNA TGTGCCAGCAGCCGCCGGGACAGTCTCTCCTACGAGCAGTACTTC.

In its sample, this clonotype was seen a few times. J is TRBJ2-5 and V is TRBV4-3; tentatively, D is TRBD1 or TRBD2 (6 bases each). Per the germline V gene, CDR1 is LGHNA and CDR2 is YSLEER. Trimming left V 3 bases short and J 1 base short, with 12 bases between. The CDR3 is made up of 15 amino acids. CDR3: CASSHNGGRQETQYF. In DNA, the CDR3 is TGCGCCAGCAGCCACAACGGGGGCCGCCAAGAGACCCAGTACTTC.

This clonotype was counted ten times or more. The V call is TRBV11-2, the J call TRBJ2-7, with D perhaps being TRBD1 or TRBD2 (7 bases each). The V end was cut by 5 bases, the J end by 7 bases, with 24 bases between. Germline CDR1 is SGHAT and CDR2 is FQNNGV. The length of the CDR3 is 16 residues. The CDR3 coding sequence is TGTGCCAGCAGCGGGCCCCCGACAGGGAGGGTTTTAGAGCAGTACTTC. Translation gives CASSGPPTGRVLEQYF.

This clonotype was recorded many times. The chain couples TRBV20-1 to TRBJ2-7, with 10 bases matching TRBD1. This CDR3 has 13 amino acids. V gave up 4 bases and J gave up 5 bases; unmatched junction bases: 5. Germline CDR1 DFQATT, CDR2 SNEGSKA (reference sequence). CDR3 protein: CSATGTGANEQYF. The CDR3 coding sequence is TGCAGTGCTACCGGGACAGGGGCCAACGAGCAGTACTTC.

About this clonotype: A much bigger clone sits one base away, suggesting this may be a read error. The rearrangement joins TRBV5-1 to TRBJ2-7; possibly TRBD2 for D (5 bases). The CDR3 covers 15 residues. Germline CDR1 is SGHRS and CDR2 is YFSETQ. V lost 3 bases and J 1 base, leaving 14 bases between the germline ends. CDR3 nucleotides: TGCGCCAGCAGCTCGGTCTGGACTGCTTCCTACGAGCAGTACTTC. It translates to CASSSVWTASYEQYF.

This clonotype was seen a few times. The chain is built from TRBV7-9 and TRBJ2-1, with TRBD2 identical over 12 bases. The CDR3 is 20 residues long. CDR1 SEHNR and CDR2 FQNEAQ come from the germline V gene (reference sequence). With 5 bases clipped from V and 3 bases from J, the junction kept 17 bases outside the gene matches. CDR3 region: CASSHPLAGGKPGSYNEQFF. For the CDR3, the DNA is TGTGCCAGCAGCCACCCACTAGCGGGGGGCAAGCCAGGGAGCTACAATGAGCAGTTCTTC.

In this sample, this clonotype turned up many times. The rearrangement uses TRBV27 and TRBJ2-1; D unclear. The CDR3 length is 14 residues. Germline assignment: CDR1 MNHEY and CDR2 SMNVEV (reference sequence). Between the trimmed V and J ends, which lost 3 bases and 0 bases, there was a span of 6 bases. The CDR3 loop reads CASSFSTSYNEQFF. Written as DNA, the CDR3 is TGTGCCAGCAGTTTCTCCACCTCCTACAATGAGCAGTTCTTC.

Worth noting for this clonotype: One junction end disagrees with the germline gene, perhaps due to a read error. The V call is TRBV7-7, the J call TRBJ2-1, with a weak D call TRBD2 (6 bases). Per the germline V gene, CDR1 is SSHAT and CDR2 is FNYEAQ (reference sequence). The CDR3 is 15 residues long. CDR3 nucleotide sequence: TGTGCTAGCAGTCCCCCCGGGACTCGTTACAATGAGCAGTTCTTC. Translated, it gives CASSPPGTRYNEQFF.

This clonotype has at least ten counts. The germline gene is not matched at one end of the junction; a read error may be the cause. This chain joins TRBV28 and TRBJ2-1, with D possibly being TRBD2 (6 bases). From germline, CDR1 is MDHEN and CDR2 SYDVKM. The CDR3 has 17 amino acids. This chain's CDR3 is CVSSPHASVSSYNEQFF. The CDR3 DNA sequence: TGTGTCAGCAGCCCCCATGCTAGCGTCAGCTCCTACAATGAGCAGTTCTTC.

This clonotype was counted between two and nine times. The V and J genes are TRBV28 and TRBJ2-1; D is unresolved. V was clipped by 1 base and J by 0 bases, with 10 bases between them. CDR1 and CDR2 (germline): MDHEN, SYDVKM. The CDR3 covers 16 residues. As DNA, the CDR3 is TGTGCCAGCAGTTTATTCCGTGGAAGCTCCTACAATGAGCAGTTCTTC. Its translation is CASSLFRGSSYNEQFF.

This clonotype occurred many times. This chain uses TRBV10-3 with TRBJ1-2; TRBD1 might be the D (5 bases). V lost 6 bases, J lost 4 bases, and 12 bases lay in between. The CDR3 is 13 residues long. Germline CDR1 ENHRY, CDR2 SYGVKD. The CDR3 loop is CAIREQGFYGYTF. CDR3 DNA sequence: TGTGCCATCAGAGAGCAGGGATTCTATGGCTACACCTTC.

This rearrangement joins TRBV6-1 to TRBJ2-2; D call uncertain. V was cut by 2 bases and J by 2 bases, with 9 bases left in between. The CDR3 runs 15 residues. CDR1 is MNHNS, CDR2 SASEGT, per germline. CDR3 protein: CASSESRVNTGELFF. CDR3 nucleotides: TGTGCCAGCAGTGAATCACGGGTAAACACCGGGGAGCTGTTTTTT.

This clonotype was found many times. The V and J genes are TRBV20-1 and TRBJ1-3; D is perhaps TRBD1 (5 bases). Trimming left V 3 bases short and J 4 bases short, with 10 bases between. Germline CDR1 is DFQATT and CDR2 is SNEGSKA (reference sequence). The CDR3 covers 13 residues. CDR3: CSARGTTGNTIYF. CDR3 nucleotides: TGCAGTGCTAGGGGGACGACCGGAAACACCATATATTTT.

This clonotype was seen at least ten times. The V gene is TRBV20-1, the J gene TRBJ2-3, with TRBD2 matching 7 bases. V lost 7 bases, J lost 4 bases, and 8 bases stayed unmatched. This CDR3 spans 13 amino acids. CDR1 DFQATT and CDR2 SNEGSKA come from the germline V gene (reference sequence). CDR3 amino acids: CSGWPGGADTQYF. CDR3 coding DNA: TGCAGTGGTTGGCCGGGGGGTGCAGATACGCAGTATTTT.

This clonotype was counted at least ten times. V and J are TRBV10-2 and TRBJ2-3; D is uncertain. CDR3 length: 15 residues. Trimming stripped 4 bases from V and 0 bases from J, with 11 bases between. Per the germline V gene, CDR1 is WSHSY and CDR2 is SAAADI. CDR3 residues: CASSVGELSTDTQYF. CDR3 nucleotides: TGCGCCAGCAGTGTAGGAGAGCTTAGCACAGATACGCAGTATTTT.

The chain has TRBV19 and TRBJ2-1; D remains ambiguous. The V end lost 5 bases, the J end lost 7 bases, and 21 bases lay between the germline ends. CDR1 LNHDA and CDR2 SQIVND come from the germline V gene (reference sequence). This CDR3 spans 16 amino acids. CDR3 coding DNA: TGTGCCAGTAGTCTGCTCCGGAACTCCTGGGATAATGAGCAGTTCTTC. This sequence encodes CASSLLRNSWDNEQFF.

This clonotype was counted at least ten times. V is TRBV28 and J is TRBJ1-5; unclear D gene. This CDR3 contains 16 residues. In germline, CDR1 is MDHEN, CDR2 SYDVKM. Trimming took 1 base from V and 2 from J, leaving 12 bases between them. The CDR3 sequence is CASSLSELTGNQPQHF. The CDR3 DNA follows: TGTGCCAGCAGTTTATCTGAGCTGACGGGCAATCAGCCCCAGCATTTT.

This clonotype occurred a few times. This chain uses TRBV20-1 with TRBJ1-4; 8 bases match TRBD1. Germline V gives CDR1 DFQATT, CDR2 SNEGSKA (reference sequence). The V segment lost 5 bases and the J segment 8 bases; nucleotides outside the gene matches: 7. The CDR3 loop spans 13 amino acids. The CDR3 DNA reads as TGCAGTGCTCTTCAGGGGGCGCGGGAAAAACTGTTTTTT. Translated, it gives CSALQGAREKLFF.

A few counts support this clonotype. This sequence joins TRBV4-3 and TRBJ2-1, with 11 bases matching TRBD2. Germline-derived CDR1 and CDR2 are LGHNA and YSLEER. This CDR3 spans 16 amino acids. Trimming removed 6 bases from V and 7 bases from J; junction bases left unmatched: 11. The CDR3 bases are TGCGCCAGCAGACCTACTAGCGGGGGAGAGAGGAATGAGCAGTTCTTC. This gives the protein CASRPTSGGERNEQFF.

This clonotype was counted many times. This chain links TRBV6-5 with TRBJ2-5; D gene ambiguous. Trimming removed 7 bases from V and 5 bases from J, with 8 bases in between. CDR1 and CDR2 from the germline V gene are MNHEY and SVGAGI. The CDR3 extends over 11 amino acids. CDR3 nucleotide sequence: TGTGCCAGCACTTTGAGCGAGACCCAGTACTTC. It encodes CASTLSETQYF.

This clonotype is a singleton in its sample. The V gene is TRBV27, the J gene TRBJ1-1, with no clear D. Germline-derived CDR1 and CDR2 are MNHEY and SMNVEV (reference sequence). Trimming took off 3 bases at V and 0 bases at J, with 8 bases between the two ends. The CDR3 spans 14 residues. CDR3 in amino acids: CASSFHFMNTEAFF. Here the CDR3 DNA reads TGTGCCAGCAGTTTTCACTTCATGAACACTGAAGCTTTCTTT.

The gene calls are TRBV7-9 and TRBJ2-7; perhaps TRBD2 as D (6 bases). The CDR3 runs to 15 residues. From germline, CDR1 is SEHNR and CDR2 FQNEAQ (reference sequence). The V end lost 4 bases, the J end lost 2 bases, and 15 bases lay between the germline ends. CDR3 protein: CASSSARDSAYEQYF. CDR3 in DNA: TGTGCCAGCAGCTCCGCCCGGGACTCGGCCTACGAGCAGTACTTC.

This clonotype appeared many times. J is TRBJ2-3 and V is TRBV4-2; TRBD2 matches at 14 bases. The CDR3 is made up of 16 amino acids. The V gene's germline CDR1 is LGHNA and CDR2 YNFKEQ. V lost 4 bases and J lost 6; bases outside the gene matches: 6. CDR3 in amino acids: CASSRMTSGGADTQYF. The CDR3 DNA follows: TGTGCCAGCAGCCGAATGACTAGCGGGGGGGCCGATACGCAGTATTTT.

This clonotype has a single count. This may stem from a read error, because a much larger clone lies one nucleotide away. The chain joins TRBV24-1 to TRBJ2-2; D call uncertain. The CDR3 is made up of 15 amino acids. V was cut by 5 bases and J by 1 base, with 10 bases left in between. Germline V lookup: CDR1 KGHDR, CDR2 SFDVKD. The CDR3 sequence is CATSALLQNTGELFF. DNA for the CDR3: TGTGCCACCAGTGCTCTACTTCAGAACACCGGGGAGCTGTTTTTT.

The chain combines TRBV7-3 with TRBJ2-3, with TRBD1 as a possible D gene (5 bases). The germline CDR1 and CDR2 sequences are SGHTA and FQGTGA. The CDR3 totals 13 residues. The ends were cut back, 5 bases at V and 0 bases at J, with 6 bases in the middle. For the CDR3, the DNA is TGTGCCAGCAGCAAGGGGAGCACAGATACGCAGTATTTT. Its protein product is CASSKGSTDTQYF.